A single TCR beta chain is shown here with its context. The data belong to a study of beta chain features in type 1 diabetes. Study-level background: Cell yields, gender and age were comparable in patients and healthy donors.

Sequencing targeted expressed TCRB transcripts, as all isolated RNA had been reverse transcribed. Libraries were prepared by immunoSEQ multiplex PCR; TCRdb keeps only in-frame clonotypes and omits some of them. The sample shows 620,000 or so clones, 15% to 19% of them seen only once. Germline V gene sequence: CDR1 SGHDN, CDR2 FVKESK. This CDR3 is 17 amino acids long. Deletions cut 0 bases from V and 7 bases from J, with 16 bases between. A single heparinised blood sample, averaging roughly 0.11 L, was obtained per donor. The authors sorted CD4+ naive, central memory, regulatory and stem cell-like memory cells via CD45RO/CCR7/CD25/CD127/CD95/CD27.

This receptor was identified in a man aged 18 to 35 in good health. What was sequenced was naive CD4+ T cells from blood. J is TRBJ1-6 and V is TRBV14, with D tentatively TRBD1 (5 bases). DNA for the CDR3: TGTGCCAGCAGCCAAGATCGGGGGACCAAAAGAAATTCACCCCTCCACTTT. The encoded protein is CASSQDRGTKRNSPLHF.